The T cell receptor (beta chain) under discussion was sequenced for a study of liver allograft versus peripheral blood T cells. Study-wide context: The authors compared T cell receptor repertoires in transplanted livers with those in the peripheral blood of recipients. Findings and caveats of the study: Reportedly, liver allograft T cell receptor repertoires differed from peripheral blood ones.

Comment on this clonotype: The antigen is undetermined.

TCRdb analysed the reads with MiXCR anew, one entry per CDR3 protein. This table holds about 2,500 distinct CDR3 sequences, 15% to 18% found once. This receptor was taken from a human patient who had a liver transplant. The graft donor may be the source of some T cells.

The CDR3 loop is CASSLTDRTATNEKLFF. The CDR3 DNA follows: TGCGCCAGCAGCTTGACTGACAGGACCGCAACTAATGAAAAACTGTTTTTT. The chain has TRBV5-1 and TRBJ1-4, with D maybe TRBD1 (6 bases). The V gene lost 1 base and the J gene lost 0 bases, with 13 bases spanning the gap. The CDR3 runs to 17 residues. Germline V lookup: CDR1 SGHRS, CDR2 YFSETQ.